The present T cell receptor beta chain was sequenced within a study of spatial heterogeneity in lung cancer. From the 5' RACE reads, TCRdb called clonotypes with MiXCR, one entry per CDR3 protein. Of approximately 40,000 distinct CDR3 sequences detected, approximately 6.9% appear once; the ten largest clones hold roughly 45%. Time point indicated: sample taken at primary tumor resection. Whole RNA came from tumor, nontumor lung or frozen PBMC and was sequenced without being sorted. This clonotype was sampled from a female donor with early-stage non-small cell lung cancer. The sequences come from PBMCs, collected at surgery.

The CDR3 is CASSVEILTGTSGVTSTDTQYF. The CDR3 DNA reads as TGTGCCAGCAGCGTCGAGATTTTAACCGGGACTAGCGGGGTTACCTCCACAGATACGCAGTATTTT. This chain links TRBV9 with TRBJ2-3; the match to TRBD2 covers 13 bases. The CDR3 consists of 22 residues. Germline V gene lookup returns CDR1 SGDLS and CDR2 YYNGEE. The ends lost 2 bases at V and 2 bases at J; junction bases unmatched: 20.